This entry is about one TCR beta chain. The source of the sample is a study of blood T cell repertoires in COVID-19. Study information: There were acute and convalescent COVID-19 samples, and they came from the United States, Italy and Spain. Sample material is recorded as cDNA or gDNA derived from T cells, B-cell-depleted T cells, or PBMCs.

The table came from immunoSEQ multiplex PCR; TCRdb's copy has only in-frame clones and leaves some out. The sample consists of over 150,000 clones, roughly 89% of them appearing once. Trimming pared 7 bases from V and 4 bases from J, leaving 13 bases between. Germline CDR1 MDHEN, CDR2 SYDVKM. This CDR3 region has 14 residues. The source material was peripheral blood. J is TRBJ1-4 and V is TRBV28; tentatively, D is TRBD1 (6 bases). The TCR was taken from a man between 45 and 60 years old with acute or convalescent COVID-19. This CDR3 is CASTPGGRNEKLFF. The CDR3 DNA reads TGTGCCAGCACCCCCGGGGGGCGTAATGAAAAACTGTTTTTT.